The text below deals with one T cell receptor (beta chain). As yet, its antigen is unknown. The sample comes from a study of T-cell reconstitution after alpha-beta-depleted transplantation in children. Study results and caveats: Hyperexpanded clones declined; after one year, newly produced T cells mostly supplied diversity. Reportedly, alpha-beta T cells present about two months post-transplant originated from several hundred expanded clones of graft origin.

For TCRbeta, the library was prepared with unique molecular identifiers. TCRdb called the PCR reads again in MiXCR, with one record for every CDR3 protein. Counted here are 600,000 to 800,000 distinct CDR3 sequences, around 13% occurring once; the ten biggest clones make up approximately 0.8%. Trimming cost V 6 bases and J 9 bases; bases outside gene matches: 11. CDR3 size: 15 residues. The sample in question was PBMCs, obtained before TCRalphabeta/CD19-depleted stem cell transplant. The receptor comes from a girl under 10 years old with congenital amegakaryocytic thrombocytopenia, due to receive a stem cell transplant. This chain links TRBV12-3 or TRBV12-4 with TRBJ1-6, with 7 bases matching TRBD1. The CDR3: CASSQRQGPASPLHF. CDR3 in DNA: TGTGCCAGCAGCCAACGACAGGGACCGGCTTCACCCCTCCACTTT.